Here is one TCR beta chain with its context. What it recognizes is unknown. Possible read error: a much larger clone is one base away. The source of the sample is a study of regulatory T cells in long-lasting Graves disease. Library construction for TCR beta used iRepertoire HTBI primers and Arm-PCR of CDR3 regions. TCRdb reprocessed the multiplex PCR reads via MiXCR and lists one record per CDR3 protein. The sample shows about 500,000 distinct CDR3 sequences, 15% to 20% of them seen only once. Germline assignment: CDR1 MDHEN and CDR2 SYDVKM. This CDR3 is 12 amino acids long. Findings and caveats of the study: A greater number of public clonotypes (more than 2,500) was shared by persistent patients than by new patients (just over 950). TRBV28, TRBJ1-2 and TRBJ2-5 emerged as the favored segments in persistent disease.

Time point defined: newly diagnosed GD, antithyroid drugs for less than 3 months. Construction of the TCR library relied on RNA isolated from PBMCs. These same data were also listed under a study on T cells in Graves' hyperthyroidism and ophthalmopathy.

This TCR came from a man aged 35 to 55 with Graves disease. The chain joins TRBV28 to TRBJ1-5, with D uncertain. The sample consisted of peripheral blood mononuclear cells (PBMCs), taken at new diagnosis, from a patient treated with antithyroid drugs. DNA of the CDR3: TGTGCCGGCAGTTTAATCCGCAAGCCCCAGCATTTT. This translates into CAGSLIRKPQHF.